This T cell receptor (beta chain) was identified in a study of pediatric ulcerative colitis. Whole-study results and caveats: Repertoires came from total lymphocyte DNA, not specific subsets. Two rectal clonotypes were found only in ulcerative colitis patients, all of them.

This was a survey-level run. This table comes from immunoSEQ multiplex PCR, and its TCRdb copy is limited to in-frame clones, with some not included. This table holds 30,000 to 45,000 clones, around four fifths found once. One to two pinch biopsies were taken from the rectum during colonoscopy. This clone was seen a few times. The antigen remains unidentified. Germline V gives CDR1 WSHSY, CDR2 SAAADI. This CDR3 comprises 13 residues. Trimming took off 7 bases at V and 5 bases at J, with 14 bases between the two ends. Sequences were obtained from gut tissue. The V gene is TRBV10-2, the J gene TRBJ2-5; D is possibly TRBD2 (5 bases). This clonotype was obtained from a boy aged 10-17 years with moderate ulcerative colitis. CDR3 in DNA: TGCGCCAGCATCCCATCGGGAAAGGAGACCCAGTACTTC. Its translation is CASIPSGKETQYF.